The entry that follows covers one T cell receptor beta chain sequence. This clone showed up just once. No cognate antigen has been identified for it. No base quality values were provided; no much bigger clone lies one nucleotide off. The immunoSEQ Assay, a bias-controlled multiplex PCR, was used to amplify TCRbeta CDR3 regions from genomic DNA. The paper's processing steps were these. Within the assay, amplification of reference gene primers was used to estimate how many nucleated cells each sample contained. Sequence reads were collapsed and filtered to measure the absolute abundance of every unique TCRbeta CDR3 rearrangement. For each sample, productive Simpson clonality was calculated as the square root of Simpson's diversity index over productive rearrangements. TCRdb took over this immuneACCESS table, retaining in-frame rearrangements with V and J assigned. Such tables are incomplete; in checked studies, under half of the missing clones stem from an unresolved V gene, and the remainder is unexplained. The D gene and trimming were derived from the DNA, and the V and J assignments and clone size from that table. The sample records about 110,000 clones, 65% to 90% of which are singletons. 4.1% of the sample comes from the top ten.

Each collaborating institution followed its own protocols to collect whole blood in K2EDTA tubes. Collaborator samples were shipped for TCRbeta analysis as frozen whole blood, isolated PBMCs, or DNA extracted from either sample type. This entry comes from a study of blood T cell repertoires in COVID-19 (dated by TCRdb to 2018 to 2021). General notes on the study: Samples from collaborators originated in the United States, Italy and Spain and spanned both the acute and convalescent phases of COVID-19. The material from the prospective study consisted of cDNA or gDNA derived from T cells, B-cell-depleted T cells, or PBMCs. A freely available public database, intended as a resource for researchers studying the immune response to SARS-CoV-2, is where the repertoires were released. Where available, HLA class I and class II types were taken from metadata supplied by the sample provider and were not determined by assay-based typing. Samples were obtained from the ongoing ImmuneRACE study (first 160 participants) and from over 1,000 subjects provided by 6 global collaborators. A de-identified subject ID, COVID-19 status, age in years and sex were almost always included in the sample metadata. Deeply sampled blood TCRbeta repertoires from subjects exposed to, actively infected with, or recovered from COVID-19 were included in the dataset. Overall study outcomes, separate from this receptor: How much clinical and demographic metadata was included differed by source and by participant, and the metadata was provided uncurated.

Per the germline V gene (reference sequence), SEHNR is the CDR1 and FQNEAQ is the CDR2. Reading from cysteine to phenylalanine, the CDR3 counts 15 amino acids. The read is trimmed to its CDR3 DNA, 45 bases read in frame from base 1. Trimming takes 4 bases off V and 4 bases off J; junction bases not matched to a gene: 7. Sequencing input: peripheral blood. This receptor was obtained from a man aged 45-65 years with acute or convalescent COVID-19. The sequence joins TRBV7-9 to TRBJ1-3; the central 7 bases match TRBD1. The nucleotide sequence reads TGTGCCAGCAGCTCGGACAGGAATGTAGGAAACACCATATATTTT. Protein translation: CASSSDRNVGNTIYF.